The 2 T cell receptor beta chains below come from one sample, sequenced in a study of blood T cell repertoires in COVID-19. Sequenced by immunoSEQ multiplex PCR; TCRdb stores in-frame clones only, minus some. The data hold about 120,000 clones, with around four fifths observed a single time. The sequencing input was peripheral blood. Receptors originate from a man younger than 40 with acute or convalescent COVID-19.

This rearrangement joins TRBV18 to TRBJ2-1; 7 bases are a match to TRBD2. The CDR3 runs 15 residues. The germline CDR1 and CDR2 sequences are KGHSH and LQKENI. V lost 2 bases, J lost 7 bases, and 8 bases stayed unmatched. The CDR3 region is CASSPMGGGRNEQFF. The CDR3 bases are TGTGCCAGCTCACCAATGGGCGGGGGTCGGAATGAGCAGTTCTTC.

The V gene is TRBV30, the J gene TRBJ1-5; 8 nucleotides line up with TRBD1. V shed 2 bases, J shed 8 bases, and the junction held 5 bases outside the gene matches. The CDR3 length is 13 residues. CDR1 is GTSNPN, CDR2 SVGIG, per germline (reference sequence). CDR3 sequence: CAWSSRGREPQHF. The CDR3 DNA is TGTGCCTGGAGTTCCAGGGGGCGGGAGCCCCAGCATTTT.